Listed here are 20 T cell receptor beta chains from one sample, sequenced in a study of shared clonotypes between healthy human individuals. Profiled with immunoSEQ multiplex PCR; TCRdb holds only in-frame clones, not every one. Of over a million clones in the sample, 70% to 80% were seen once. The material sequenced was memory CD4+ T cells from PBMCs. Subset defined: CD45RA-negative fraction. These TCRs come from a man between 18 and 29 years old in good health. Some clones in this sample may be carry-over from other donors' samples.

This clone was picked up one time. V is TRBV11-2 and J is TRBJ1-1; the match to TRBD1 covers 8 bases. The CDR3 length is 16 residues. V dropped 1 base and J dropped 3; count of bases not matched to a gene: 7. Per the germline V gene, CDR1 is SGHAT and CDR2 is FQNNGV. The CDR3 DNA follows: TGTGCCAGCAGCTTAGCCAGACAGGGGTTGGACACTGAAGCTTTCTTT. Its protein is CASSLARQGLDTEAFF.

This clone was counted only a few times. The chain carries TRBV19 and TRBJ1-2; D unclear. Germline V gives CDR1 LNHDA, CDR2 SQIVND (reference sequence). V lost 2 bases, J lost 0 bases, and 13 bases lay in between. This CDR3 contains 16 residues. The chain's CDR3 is CASSIWRADSNYGYTF. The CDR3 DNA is TGTGCCAGTAGTATATGGAGGGCCGATTCTAACTATGGCTACACCTTC.

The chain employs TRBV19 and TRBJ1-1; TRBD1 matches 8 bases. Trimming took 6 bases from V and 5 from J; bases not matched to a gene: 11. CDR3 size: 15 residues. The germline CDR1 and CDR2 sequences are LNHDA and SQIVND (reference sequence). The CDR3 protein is CASRNPTGVGTEAFF. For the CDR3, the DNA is TGTGCCAGTAGGAACCCGACAGGGGTGGGAACTGAAGCTTTCTTT. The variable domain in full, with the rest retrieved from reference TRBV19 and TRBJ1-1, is DGGITQSPKYLFRKEGQNVTLSCEQNLNHDAMYWYRQDPGQGLRLIYYSQIVNDFQKGDIAEGYSVSREKKESFPLTVTSAQKNPTAFYLCASRNPTGVGTEAFFGQGTRLTVV.

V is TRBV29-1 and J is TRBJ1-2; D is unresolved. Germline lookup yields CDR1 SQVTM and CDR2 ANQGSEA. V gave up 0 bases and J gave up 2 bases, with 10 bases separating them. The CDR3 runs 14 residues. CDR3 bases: TGCAGCGTTGAAGATCGTGGCAGAAACTATGGCTACACCTTC. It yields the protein CSVEDRGRNYGYTF. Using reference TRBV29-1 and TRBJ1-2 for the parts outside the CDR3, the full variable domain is SAVISQKPSRDICQRGTSLTIQCQVDSQVTMMFWYRQQPGQSLTLIATANQGSEATYESGFVIDKFPISRPNLTFSTLTVSNMSPEDSSIYLCSVEDRGRNYGYTFGSGTRLTVV.

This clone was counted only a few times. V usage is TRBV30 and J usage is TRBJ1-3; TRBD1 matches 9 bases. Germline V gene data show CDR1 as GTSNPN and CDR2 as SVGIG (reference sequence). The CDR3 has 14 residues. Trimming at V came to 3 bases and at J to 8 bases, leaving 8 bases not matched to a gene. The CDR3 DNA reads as TGTGCCTGGAGAGCAACAGGGGGCCGGCACACCATATATTTT. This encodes CAWRATGGRHTIYF.

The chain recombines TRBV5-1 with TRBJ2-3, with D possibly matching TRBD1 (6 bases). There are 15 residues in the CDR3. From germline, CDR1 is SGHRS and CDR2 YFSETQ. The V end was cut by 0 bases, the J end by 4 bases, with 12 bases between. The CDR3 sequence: CASSLEGVGSDTQYF. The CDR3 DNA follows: TGCGCCAGCAGCTTGGAGGGGGTAGGCTCAGATACGCAGTATTTT.

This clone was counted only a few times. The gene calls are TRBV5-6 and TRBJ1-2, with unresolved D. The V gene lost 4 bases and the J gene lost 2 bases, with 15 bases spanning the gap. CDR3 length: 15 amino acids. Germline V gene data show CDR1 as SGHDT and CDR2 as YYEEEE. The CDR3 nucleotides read TGTGCCAGCAGCGACCAAGGAAAAGGCAACTATGGCTACACCTTC. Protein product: CASSDQGKGNYGYTF.

This CDR3 reads CSVGTSGRASDTQYF. DNA for the CDR3: TGCAGCGTGGGGACTAGCGGGAGGGCATCGGATACGCAGTATTTT. The chain links TRBV29-1 to TRBJ2-3, with TRBD2 matching 16 bases. The germline CDR1 and CDR2 sequences are SQVTM and ANQGSEA. The junction had 6 bases not matched to a gene; V was cut back by 6 bases and J by 6 bases. The CDR3 contains 15 residues.

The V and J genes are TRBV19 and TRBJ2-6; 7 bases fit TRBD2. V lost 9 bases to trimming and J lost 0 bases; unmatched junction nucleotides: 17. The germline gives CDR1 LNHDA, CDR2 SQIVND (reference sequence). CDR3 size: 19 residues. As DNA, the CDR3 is TGTGCCAGCCGAACCCCCCCGGGACTAACTTACTCTGGGGCCAACGTCCTGACTTTC. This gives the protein CASRTPPGLTYSGANVLTF.

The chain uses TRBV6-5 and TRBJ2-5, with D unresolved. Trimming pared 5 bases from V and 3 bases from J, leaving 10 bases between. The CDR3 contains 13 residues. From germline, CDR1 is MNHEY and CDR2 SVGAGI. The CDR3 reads CASSQTLEETQYF. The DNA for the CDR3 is TGTGCCAGCAGTCAGACCTTAGAAGAGACCCAGTACTTC.

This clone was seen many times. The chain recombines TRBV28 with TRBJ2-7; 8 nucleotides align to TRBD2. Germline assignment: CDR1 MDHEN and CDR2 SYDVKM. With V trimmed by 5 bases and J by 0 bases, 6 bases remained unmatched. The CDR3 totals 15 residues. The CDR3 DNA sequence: TGTGCCAGCAGTCCCCAGCTAGCGGGCTCCTACGAGCAGTACTTC. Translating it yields CASSPQLAGSYEQYF.

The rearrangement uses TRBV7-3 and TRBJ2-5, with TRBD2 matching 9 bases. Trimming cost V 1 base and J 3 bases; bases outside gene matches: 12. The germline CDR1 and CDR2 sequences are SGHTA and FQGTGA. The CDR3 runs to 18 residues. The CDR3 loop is CASSLKPGGSGSEETQYF. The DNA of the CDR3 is TGTGCCAGCAGCTTAAAGCCCGGAGGTAGCGGGAGCGAAGAGACCCAGTACTTC.

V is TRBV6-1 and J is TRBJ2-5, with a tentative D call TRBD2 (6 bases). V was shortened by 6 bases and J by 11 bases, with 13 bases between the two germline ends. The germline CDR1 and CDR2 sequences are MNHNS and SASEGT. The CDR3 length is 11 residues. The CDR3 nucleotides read TGTGCCAGCAGGAACCGAGGAGGGCAGTACTTC. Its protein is CASRNRGGQYF.

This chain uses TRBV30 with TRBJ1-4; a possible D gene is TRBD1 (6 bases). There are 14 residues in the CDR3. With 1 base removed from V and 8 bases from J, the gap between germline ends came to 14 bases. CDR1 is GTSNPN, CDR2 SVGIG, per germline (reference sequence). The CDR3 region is CAWSAGDTGEKLFF. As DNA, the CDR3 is TGTGCCTGGAGTGCTGGGGACACCGGAGAAAAACTGTTTTTT.

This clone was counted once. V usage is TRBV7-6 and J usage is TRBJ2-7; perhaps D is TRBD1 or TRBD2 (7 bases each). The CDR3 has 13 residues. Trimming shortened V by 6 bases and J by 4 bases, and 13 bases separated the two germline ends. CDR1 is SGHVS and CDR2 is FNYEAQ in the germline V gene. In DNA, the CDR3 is TGTGCCAGCAGTAGTCAGGGGGGGTACGAGCAGTACTTC. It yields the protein CASSSQGGYEQYF.

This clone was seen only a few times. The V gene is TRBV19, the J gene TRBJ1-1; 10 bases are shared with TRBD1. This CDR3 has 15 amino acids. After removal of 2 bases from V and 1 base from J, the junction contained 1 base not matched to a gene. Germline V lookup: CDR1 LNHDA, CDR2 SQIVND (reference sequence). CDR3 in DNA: TGTGCCAGTAGTATATGGGACAGGGGGAACACTGAAGCTTTCTTT. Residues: CASSIWDRGNTEAFF.

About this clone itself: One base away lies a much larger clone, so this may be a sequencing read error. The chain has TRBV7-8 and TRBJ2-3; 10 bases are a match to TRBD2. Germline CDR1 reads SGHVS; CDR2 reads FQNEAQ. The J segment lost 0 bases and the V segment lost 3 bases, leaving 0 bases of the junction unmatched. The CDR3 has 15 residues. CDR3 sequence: CASSLTSGSTDTQYF. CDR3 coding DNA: TGTGCCAGCAGCTTGACTAGCGGGAGCACAGATACGCAGTATTTT.

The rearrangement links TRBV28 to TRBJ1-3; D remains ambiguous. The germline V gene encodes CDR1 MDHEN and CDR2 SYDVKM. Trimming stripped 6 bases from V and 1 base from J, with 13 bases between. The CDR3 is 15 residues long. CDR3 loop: CASRGARASGNTIYF. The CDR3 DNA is TGTGCCAGCAGGGGAGCAAGGGCATCTGGAAACACCATATATTTT.

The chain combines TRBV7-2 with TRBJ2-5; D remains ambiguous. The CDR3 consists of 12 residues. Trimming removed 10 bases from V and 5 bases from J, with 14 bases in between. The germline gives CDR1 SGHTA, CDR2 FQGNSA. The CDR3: CATTSQTETQYF. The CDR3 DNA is TGTGCCACCACATCACAAACGGAGACCCAGTACTTC.

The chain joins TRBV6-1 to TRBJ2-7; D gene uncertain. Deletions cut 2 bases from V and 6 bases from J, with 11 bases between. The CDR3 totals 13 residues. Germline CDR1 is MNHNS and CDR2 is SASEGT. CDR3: CASSEISLAEQYF. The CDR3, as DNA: TGTGCCAGCAGTGAAATTAGTTTAGCCGAGCAGTACTTC.